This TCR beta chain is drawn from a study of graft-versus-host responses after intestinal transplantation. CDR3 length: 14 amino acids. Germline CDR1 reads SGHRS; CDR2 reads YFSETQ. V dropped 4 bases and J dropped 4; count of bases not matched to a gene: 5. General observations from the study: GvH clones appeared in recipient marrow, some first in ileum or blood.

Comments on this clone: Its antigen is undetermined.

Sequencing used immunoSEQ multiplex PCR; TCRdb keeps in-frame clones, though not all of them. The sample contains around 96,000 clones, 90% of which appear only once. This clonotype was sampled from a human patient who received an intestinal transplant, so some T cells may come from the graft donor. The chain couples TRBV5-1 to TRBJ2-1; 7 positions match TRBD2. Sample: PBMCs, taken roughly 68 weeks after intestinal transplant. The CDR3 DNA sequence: TGCGCCAGCAGCCCGGGACTATTGTACAATGAGCAGTTCTTC. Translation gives CASSPGLLYNEQFF.